Included here is one TCR beta chain sequence, with context. The germline V and J ends were trimmed by 2 bases and 5 bases, with 7 bases remaining between them. The length of the CDR3 is 13 residues. The germline V gene has CDR1 SGHTA and CDR2 FQGNSA. This entry belongs to a study of T cell changes during pregnancy in multiple sclerosis. Sequencing was performed with immunoSEQ multiplex PCR; in TCRdb, only in-frame clones are kept and a portion is missing. The table includes around 57,000 clones, 75% to 90% detected once. The V and J genes are TRBV7-2 and TRBJ1-5, with D perhaps matching TRBD1 (5 bases). The source material was peripheral blood, sampled in the first trimester of pregnancy. The sequence derives from a female donor in good health, enrolled as a control in a pregnancy study. The CDR3 sequence is CASSLSRDQPQHF. The CDR3 coding sequence is TGTGCCAGCAGCTTAAGCAGGGATCAGCCCCAGCATTTT.